Listed below are T cell receptor beta chains from one sample, sequenced in a study. TCRdb reprocessed the 5' RACE reads via MiXCR and lists one record per CDR3 protein. Of thousands of distinct CDR3 sequences in the sample, around 72% were seen once. Sequenced material: tumor-infiltrating Tregs sorted from the breast tumor. All receptors come from a female donor with breast cancer. CDR3s include the opening cysteine and the closing phenylalanine or tryptophan.

j_call | cdr3_length | v_call | cdr3_aa
TRBJ2-1 | 13 | TRBV11-3 | CASSWGDNREQFF
TRBJ2-3 | 17 | TRBV29-1 | CSVQGTSGGAGTDTQYF
TRBJ2-1 | 16 | TRBV4-2 | CASSQDHRGARNEQFF
TRBJ2-3 | 17 | TRBV4-2 | CASSRAGTGTSTDTQYF
TRBJ1-6 | 16 | TRBV20-1 | CSARGDQGRGGSPLHF
TRBJ2-2 | 15 | TRBV11-3 | CASSPPSGGTGELFF
TRBJ2-7 | 14 | TRBV15 | CATSRDRGSYEQYF
TRBJ2-1 | 13 | TRBV20-1 | CSASLTAEGEQFF
TRBJ1-2 | 15 | TRBV20-1 | CSAGGGEIFNYGYTF
TRBJ2-7 | 16 | TRBV6-6 | CASSPGASGTDYEQYF
TRBJ2-3 | 16 | TRBV29-1 | CSVVSPSTGATDTQYF
TRBJ2-3 | 14 | TRBV5-1 | CASKAGGLTDTQYF
TRBJ2-6 | 19 | TRBV11-3 | CASSLDGTGTYSGANVLTF
TRBJ2-1 | 14 | TRBV6-2/TRBV6-3 | CASSFTGTTNEQFF
TRBJ1-1 | 11 | TRBV30 | CAWSAMFRAFF
TRBJ2-7 | 15 | TRBV20-1 | CSALVTSESSYEQYF
TRBJ2-3 | 16 | TRBV5-1 | CASSLGTRDGADTQYF
TRBJ2-6 | 16 | TRBV25-1 | CASSESPLSGANVLTF
TRBJ1-2 | 13 | TRBV7-2 | CASSATENYGYTF
TRBJ2-1 | 13 | TRBV5-1 | CASSTWRDNEQFF
TRBJ2-5 | 14 | TRBV5-5 | CASSFGGRGETQYF
TRBJ2-5 | 14 | TRBV20-1 | CSATSSRGPETQYF
TRBJ2-1 | 16 | TRBV7-3 | CASSLTRALGYNEQFF
TRBJ1-2 | 13 | TRBV30 | CAWSVTSVYGYTF
TRBJ1-6 | 15 | TRBV12-3/TRBV12-4 | CASSLAGGANSPLHF
TRBJ2-1 | 15 | TRBV9 | CASSGLAGNYNEQFF
TRBJ2-1 | 17 | TRBV12-3/TRBV12-4 | CASSPSGGLSSYNEQFF
TRBJ1-1 | 13 | TRBV7-7 | CASSLRGDTEAFF
TRBJ1-1 | 14 | TRBV5-1 | CASSLAGTNTEAFF
TRBJ1-3 | 15 | TRBV12-3/TRBV12-4 | CASSLVGHSGNTIYF
TRBJ2-1 | 15 | TRBV10-1 | CASSERGSSYNEQFF
TRBJ1-1 | 12 | TRBV5-1 | CASRLGQGSAFF
TRBJ2-3 | 14 | TRBV20-1 | CSASRARQGYTQYF
TRBJ1-2 | 11 | TRBV29-1 | CSVEVGDGYTF
TRBJ2-7 | 14 | TRBV20-1 | CSAVGLAGLYEQYF